The 9 T cell receptor beta chains in this list originate from one sample, sequenced in a study of OX40 agonist ivuxolimab in advanced cancers. The protocol was immunoSEQ multiplex PCR, while the TCRdb copy is restricted to in-frame clones and leaves out a portion. The table includes approximately 82,000 clones, over 80% detected once. The specimen was CD4+ or CD8+ T cells sorted from blood, collected in a trial of the OX40 agonist ivuxolimab. The receptors were sampled from an adult with an advanced solid tumor such as melanoma, head and neck, liver or kidney cancer.

The J gene is TRBJ2-3, the V gene TRBV30; no firm D call. Trimming removed 1 base at V and 0 bases at J, with 2 bases between. CDR3 size: 12 residues. Per germline, CDR1 GTSNPN and CDR2 SVGIG (reference sequence). CDR3 sequence (DNA): TGTGCCTGGAGTGGTAGCACAGATACGCAGTATTTT. Encoded protein: CAWSGSTDTQYF. The variable domain in full, with the rest retrieved from reference TRBV30 and TRBJ2-3, is SQTIHQWPATLVQPVGSPLSLECTVEGTSNPNLYWYRQAAGRGLQLLFYSVGIGQISSEVPQNLSASRPQDRQFILSSKKLLLSDSGFYLCAWSGSTDTQYFGPGTRLTVL.

The rearrangement joins TRBV18 to TRBJ1-2, with 8 bases lining up with TRBD1. The trim removed 2 bases at V and 0 bases at J, leaving 5 bases unmatched. This CDR3 is 16 amino acids long. CDR1 and CDR2 from the germline V gene are KGHSH and LQKENI. This CDR3 is CASSPTGTGSNYGYTF. CDR3 DNA: TGTGCCAGCTCACCAACTGGGACAGGATCTAACTATGGCTACACCTTC. Together with reference TRBV18 and TRBJ1-2, the CDR3 gives the full variable domain: NAGVMQNPRHLVRRRGQEARLRCSPMKGHSHVYWYRQLPEEGLKFMVYLQKENIIDESGMPKERFSAEFPKEGPSILRIQQVVRGDSAAYFCASSPTGTGSNYGYTFGSGTRLTVV.

The chain uses TRBV6-1 and TRBJ2-1; 9 nucleotides agree with TRBD1. The germline CDR1 and CDR2 sequences are MNHNS and SASEGT. The V gene end was trimmed by 8 bases and the J gene end by 3 bases; junction bases not matched to a gene: 8. CDR3 size: 15 residues. The CDR3 DNA reads as TGTGCCAGCCGTAAGGAGGGACAGGGCTACAATGAGCAGTTCTTC. Its protein is CASRKEGQGYNEQFF.

The rearrangement uses TRBV6-1 and TRBJ1-2, with a weak D call TRBD1 (5 bases). The germline V and J ends were trimmed by 2 bases and 2 bases, with 15 bases remaining between them. The V gene's germline CDR1 is MNHNS and CDR2 SASEGT. The CDR3 extends over 16 amino acids. The CDR3 DNA is TGTGCCAGCAGTGAACTGATCGGGACTGGAAACTATGGCTACACCTTC. Protein product: CASSELIGTGNYGYTF.

The chain combines TRBV7-6 with TRBJ1-2, with D tentatively TRBD1 (5 bases). V gave up 1 base and J gave up 3 bases, with 21 bases separating them. This CDR3 contains 18 residues. CDR1 and CDR2 (germline): SGHVS, FNYEAQ. The DNA of the CDR3 is TGTGCCAGCAGCTTAGAAATACGGTTTGTAGGGGTTTACTATGGCTACACCTTC. Translating it yields CASSLEIRFVGVYYGYTF.

This clone appeared once. V is TRBV7-2 and J is TRBJ2-5; no clear D. The CDR3 has 15 amino acids. Trimming stripped 4 bases from V and 5 bases from J, with 17 bases between. Per germline, CDR1 SGHTA and CDR2 FQGNSA. The CDR3 sequence: CASSSQSEGGETQYF. The CDR3 DNA reads as TGTGCCAGCAGCTCCCAATCGGAAGGTGGGGAGACCCAGTACTTC.

The chain carries TRBV18 and TRBJ1-6, with unresolved D. Trimming took 3 bases from V and 8 from J, leaving 11 bases between them. Germline assignment: CDR1 KGHSH and CDR2 LQKENI. The CDR3 is 14 amino acids. The CDR3 here is CASSPDLGHSPLHF. The CDR3 nucleotides are TGTGCCAGCTCACCGGACCTTGGACATTCACCCCTCCACTTT. Supplemented by reference TRBV18 and TRBJ1-6, the full variable domain reads NAGVMQNPRHLVRRRGQEARLRCSPMKGHSHVYWYRQLPEEGLKFMVYLQKENIIDESGMPKERFSAEFPKEGPSILRIQQVVRGDSAAYFCASSPDLGHSPLHFGNGTRLTVT.

The chain carries TRBV28 and TRBJ1-2, with D unresolved. From germline, CDR1 is MDHEN and CDR2 SYDVKM. This CDR3 is 14 amino acids long. Trimming left V 4 bases short and J 3 bases short, with 12 bases between. CDR3 in amino acids: CASSYVNGDYGYTF. In nucleotides, the CDR3 is TGTGCCAGCAGTTATGTTAATGGGGACTATGGCTACACCTTC.

The rearrangement links TRBV6-1 to TRBJ1-1; D gene ambiguous. CDR3 length: 13 amino acids. Germline V gene data show CDR1 as MNHNS and CDR2 as SASEGT. Trimming removed 5 bases from V and 3 bases from J, with 10 bases in between. Here the CDR3 reads CASSRVRYTEAFF. In nucleotides, the CDR3 is TGTGCCAGCAGTAGGGTCAGATACACTGAAGCTTTCTTT.